These T cell receptor beta chains were read from a single sample in a study of regulatory T cells in long-lasting Graves disease. TCRdb re-analysed the multiplex PCR reads in MiXCR, keeping a single row per CDR3 protein. The repertoire includes a few hundred thousand distinct CDR3 sequences, over 15% of them detected once, and roughly 29% sits in the top ten. These records were also assigned to another study, of T cells in Graves' hyperthyroidism and ophthalmopathy.

The material was peripheral blood mononuclear cells (PBMCs), obtained at new diagnosis, from a patient treated with antithyroid drugs. These receptors all stem from a man aged 40-50 years with Graves disease. The CDR3 runs from the conserved cysteine through the conserved F or W. The D gene is left open where the match is weak. Clone size is given for some rows only: seen once, a few or many times, or a class if the clone is expanded.

>few|-|TRBV15|TRBJ2-7
CATSLRNLGEQYF
TGTGCCACCAGCCTCAGAAACCTAGGGGAGCAGTACTTC
>many|TRBD1|TRBV15|TRBJ2-6
CATRGTGTGSGANVLTF
TGTGCCACCAGGGGAACCGGGACAGGTTCTGGGGCCAACGTCCTGACTTTC
>many|-|TRBV2|TRBJ2-5
CASSPGRERVGETQYF
TGTGCCAGCAGTCCTGGTAGGGAGAGAGTAGGGGAGACCCAGTACTTC
>many|-|TRBV4-3|TRBJ1-1
CASSQDIVRSTEAFF
TGCGCCAGCAGCCAAGATATAGTTCGGAGCACTGAAGCTTTCTTT
>-|-|TRBV27|TRBJ1-4
CASSSAGAANEKLFF
TGTGCCAGCAGTAGCGCGGGCGCCGCTAATGAAAAACTGTTTTTT
>-|TRBD2|TRBV7-9|TRBJ2-7
CASTMGLAGEQYF
TGTGCCAGCACCATGGGACTAGCGGGTGAGCAGTACTTC
>-|-|TRBV7-6|TRBJ2-1
CASSLLSRRRRGGSYNEQFF
TGTGCCAGCAGCCTTCTGTCCCGACGACGCCGGGGTGGCTCCTACAATGAGCAGTTCTTC
>few|TRBD2|TRBV7-8|TRBJ2-2
CASSLGGGPTGELFF
TGTGCCAGCAGCTTAGGCGGGGGGCCCACCGGGGAGCTGTTTTTT
>many|-|TRBV12-3/TRBV12-4|TRBJ1-2
CASSLVVPSSYGYTF
TGTGCCAGCAGTTTAGTGGTCCCTTCTAGCTATGGCTACACCTTC
>many|-|TRBV5-1|TRBJ2-1
CASRQDSSSYNEQFF
TGCGCCAGCAGACAGGACTCCAGCTCCTACAATGAGCAGTTCTTC
>many|-|TRBV5-5|TRBJ2-7
CASGGPSSYEQYF
TGTGCCAGCGGAGGGCCGAGCTCCTACGAGCAGTACTTC
>many|TRBD1|TRBV5-1|TRBJ2-3
CASSLADLTGTPTDTQYF
TGTGCCAGCAGCTTGGCTGACCTGACAGGGACCCCCACAGATACGCAGTATTTT
>few|-|TRBV28|TRBJ1-6
CASSLGHYNSPLHF
TGTGCCAGCAGTTTGGGGCACTATAATTCACCCCTCCACTTT
>few|TRBD1|TRBV4-2|TRBJ2-7
CASSHTGTGIYEQYF
TGTGCCAGCAGCCACACCGGGACAGGGATCTACGAGCAGTACTTC
>-|-|TRBV6-1|TRBJ2-4
CASSLTRGTKNIQYF
TGTGCCAGCAGCCTTACCCGGGGAACCAAAAACATTCAGTACTTC
>-|-|TRBV18|TRBJ2-7
CASSSQQGYEQYF
TGTGCCAGCTCATCCCAACAGGGATACGAGCAGTACTTC
>many|TRBD1|TRBV5-1|TRBJ2-7
CASRARTGLSYEQYF
TGCGCCAGTAGAGCCAGGACAGGATTGAGTTACGAGCAGTACTTC
>few|-|TRBV19|TRBJ1-1
CASSARRSNTEAFF
TGTGCCAGTAGTGCCCGACGGTCCAACACTGAAGCTTTCTTT
>-|-|TRBV30|TRBJ1-3
CAWGPPGASGNTIYF
TGTGCCTGGGGACCTCCCGGGGCGTCTGGAAACACCATATATTTT
>-|TRBD2|TRBV2|TRBJ2-3
CASNLAGGVDTQYF
TGTGCCAGCAATCTAGCGGGGGGTGTAGATACGCAGTATTTT
>-|TRBD1|TRBV28|TRBJ2-2
CASSPDRAHTGELFF
TGTGCCAGCAGTCCGGACAGGGCTCACACCGGGGAGCTGTTTTTT
>many|TRBD1|TRBV12-3/TRBV12-4|TRBJ2-1
CASSQTGGGLFF
TGTGCCAGCAGTCAGACAGGGGGTGGCCTGTTCTTC
>many|TRBD2|TRBV29-1|TRBJ2-5
CSVSPRGGRETQYF
TGCAGCGTCTCCCCACGGGGGGGTAGGGAGACCCAGTACTTC
>few|-|TRBV5-6|TRBJ1-5
CASSEGLYNQPQHF
TGTGCCAGCAGCGAGGGACTGTACAATCAGCCCCAGCATTTT
>many|-|TRBV6-1|TRBJ1-1
CASSAVGKNTEAFF
TGTGCCAGCAGTGCGGTGGGCAAGAACACTGAAGCTTTCTTT
>-|-|TRBV7-9|TRBJ2-2
CASRPERGPTGELFF
TGTGCCAGCAGGCCGGAGAGGGGACCCACCGGGGAGCTGTTTTTT
>many|TRBD2|TRBV20-1|TRBJ2-5
CSVPGREQETQYF
TGCAGTGTCCCCGGGAGGGAGCAAGAGACCCAGTACTTC
>many|TRBD1|TRBV20-1|TRBJ1-5
CSARGGTANQPQHF
TGCAGTGCTAGAGGAGGGACAGCCAATCAGCCCCAGCATTTT
>many|TRBD1|TRBV3-1|TRBJ1-2
CASSYRGDGYTF
TGTGCCAGCAGTTACAGGGGGGACGGCTACACCTTC
>many|-|TRBV2|TRBJ2-7
CASGLGYEQYF
TGTGCCAGCGGACTGGGCTACGAGCAGTACTTC
>many|-|TRBV5-1|TRBJ2-2
CASSLTQSLGSGELFF
TGCGCCAGCAGCTTAACTCAGAGCCTAGGGTCCGGGGAGCTGTTTTTT
>-|TRBD1|TRBV19|TRBJ1-2
CASNPGQGNYGYTF
TGTGCCAGTAACCCGGGACAGGGAAACTATGGCTACACCTTC
>-|-|TRBV9|TRBJ2-1
CASSAAGHNEQFF
TGTGCCAGCAGCGCCGCGGGGCACAATGAGCAGTTCTTC
>many|TRBD1|TRBV5-6|TRBJ1-2
CASSTGQLGYTF
TGTGCCAGCAGCACGGGACAGCTAGGCTACACCTTC
>few|-|TRBV12-3/TRBV12-4|TRBJ1-5
CASSFTVGSNQPQHF
TGTGCCAGCAGTTTTACGGTAGGGTCCAATCAGCCCCAGCATTTT
>many|-|TRBV9|TRBJ2-2
CASSVGGRNTGELFF
TGTGCCAGCAGCGTAGGTGGCAGGAACACCGGGGAGCTGTTTTTT
>many|-|TRBV2|TRBJ2-2
CASRRSWTGELFF
TGTGCCAGCAGGAGGTCGTGGACCGGGGAGCTGTTTTTT
>many|-|TRBV28|TRBJ2-5
CASSGAGRRETQYF
TGTGCCAGCAGTGGAGCAGGGAGGAGGGAGACCCAGTACTTC
>-|-|TRBV20-1|TRBJ2-1
CSASGGDGSSYNEQFF
TGCAGTGCTAGTGGCGGGGACGGCAGCTCCTACAATGAGCAGTTCTTC
>many|-|TRBV6-1|TRBJ1-5
CASRSAGRSNQPQHF
TGTGCCAGCAGATCAGCAGGGAGAAGCAATCAGCCCCAGCATTTT
>many|TRBD1|TRBV28|TRBJ2-7
CASSLGAGTGAYEQYF
TGTGCCAGCAGTTTGGGGGCCGGGACAGGGGCCTACGAGCAGTACTTC
>few|-|TRBV7-8|TRBJ1-2
CASSWAVSQEYGYTF
TGTGCCAGCAGCTGGGCCGTGTCCCAGGAGTATGGCTACACCTTC
>many|TRBD1|TRBV28|TRBJ1-2
CASSGQGASGYTF
TGTGCCAGCAGCGGACAGGGGGCGTCGGGCTACACCTTC
>-|-|TRBV6-1|TRBJ2-7
CASRPTRAAYEQYF
TGTGCCAGCAGGCCAACAAGAGCGGCCTACGAGCAGTACTTC
>-|-|TRBV29-1|TRBJ1-1
CSVSGVSNTEAFF
TGCAGCGTTTCAGGGGTCTCGAACACTGAAGCTTTCTTT
>few|TRBD2|TRBV24-1|TRBJ2-5
CATSERARGGSYNEQYF
TGTGCCACCAGTGAACGCGCCCGGGGGGGCTCCTACAATGAGCAGTACTTC
>many|TRBD1|TRBV24-1|TRBJ2-5
CATSDPGQGRGTQYF
TGTGCCACCAGTGACCCCGGACAGGGTCGAGGGACCCAGTACTTC
>many|-|TRBV29-1|TRBJ2-2
CSVGLRNTGELFF
TGCAGCGTTGGACTTCGGAACACCGGGGAGCTGTTTTTT
>few|-|TRBV5-1|TRBJ1-1
CASSDIGGGGTEAFF
TGCGCCAGCAGCGATATAGGGGGAGGGGGAACTGAAGCTTTCTTT
>-|-|TRBV7-2|TRBJ2-1
CASSLERASYSEQFF
TGTGCCAGCAGCTTAGAGAGGGCCTCCTACAGTGAGCAGTTCTTC
>-|TRBD1|TRBV5-8|TRBJ2-7
CASSVGQADSYEQYF
TGTGCCAGCAGCGTGGGACAGGCCGACTCCTACGAGCAGTACTTC